What follows are 13 T cell receptor beta chains derived from one specimen sequenced in a study of Tregs in tolerant kidney transplant recipients. The nonmyeloablative bone marrow transplants came from related graft donors, with transient mixed chimerism. Sequencing was performed with immunoSEQ multiplex PCR; in TCRdb, only in-frame clones are kept and a portion is missing. The sample contains 50,000 to 55,000 clones, roughly nine tenths of which appear only once. The source was CD8+ T cells from blood (PBMCs), collected 24 months after the transplant. The source of these receptors is a human patient who received a combined kidney and bone marrow transplant. Some of these T cells may belong to the graft donor.

This rearrangement joins TRBV5-5 to TRBJ2-5; 8 bases line up with TRBD2. J was trimmed by 5 bases and V by 6 bases; bases with no gene match: 6. The CDR3 consists of 13 residues. CDR1 is SGHKS and CDR2 is YYEKEE in the germline V gene (reference sequence). Written as DNA, the CDR3 is TGTGCCAGCACGCTACGACTAGCGGAGACCCAGTACTTC. Encoded protein: CASTLRLAETQYF.

The rearrangement links TRBV11-2 to TRBJ2-2; D unresolved. The CDR3 extends over 14 amino acids. Trimming left V 3 bases short and J 1 base short, with 6 bases between. Germline CDR1 reads SGHAT; CDR2 reads FQNNGV. CDR3 nucleotide sequence: TGTGCCAGCAGCTTTGGCGGGAACACCGGGGAGCTGTTTTTT. Its translation is CASSFGGNTGELFF.

The genes are TRBV9 and TRBJ2-1; no clear D. The CDR3 totals 17 residues. V was clipped by 1 base and J by 4 bases, with 18 bases between them. Germline V CDR1 and CDR2: SGDLS, YYNGEE. The CDR3 DNA reads TGTGCCAGCAGCGTATCTCTCTCTAGTCCGAATTACAATGAGCAGTTCTTC. Residues: CASSVSLSSPNYNEQFF. Combining the CDR3 with reference TRBV9 and TRBJ2-1 gives the whole variable domain DSGVTQTPKHLITATGQRVTLRCSPRSGDLSVYWYQQSLDQGLQFLIQYYNGEERAKGNILERFSAQQFPDLHSELNLSSLELGDSALYFCASSVSLSSPNYNEQFFGPGTRLTVL.

V is TRBV29-1 and J is TRBJ1-2, with 9 bases matching TRBD1. This CDR3 has 14 amino acids. Per germline, CDR1 SQVTM and CDR2 ANQGSEA. The V and J ends lost 4 bases and 4 bases, in that order; junction bases with no gene match: 7. In DNA form, the CDR3 reads TGCAGCGTTGCGGGACAGGGCCTCTCCTATGGCTACACCTTC. Amino acids: CSVAGQGLSYGYTF. Complete variable domain (other parts from reference TRBV29-1 and TRBJ1-2): SAVISQKPSRDICQRGTSLTIQCQVDSQVTMMFWYRQQPGQSLTLIATANQGSEATYESGFVIDKFPISRPNLTFSTLTVSNMSPEDSSIYLCSVAGQGLSYGYTFGSGTRLTVV.

In its sample, this clone was seen a few times. The V call is TRBV2, the J call TRBJ1-1; weak D call: TRBD1 (5 bases). The V gene lost 3 bases and the J gene lost 1 base, with 12 bases spanning the gap. CDR1 and CDR2 (germline): SNHLY, FYNNEI. This CDR3 contains 15 residues. Here the CDR3 reads CASSDRGHTNTEAFF. As DNA, the CDR3 is TGTGCCAGCAGTGATCGAGGACATACGAACACTGAAGCTTTCTTT.

This clone has just one count. The CDR3 DNA reads TGTGCCAGCAGCGTAGAGTCCGGGGGGGCGCTTTATGATACGCAGTATTTT. Its translation is CASSVESGGALYDTQYF. This chain joins TRBV9 and TRBJ2-3, with TRBD2 identical over 8 bases. The length of the CDR3 is 17 residues. V lost 0 bases to trimming and J lost 6 bases; unmatched junction nucleotides: 12. Germline values: CDR1 SGDLS, CDR2 YYNGEE.

This clone was seen a handful of times. V gene TRBV28 combines with J gene TRBJ1-2; 12 bases map to TRBD1. With 5 bases clipped from V and 4 bases from J, the junction kept 2 bases outside the gene matches. Germline V gene lookup returns CDR1 MDHEN and CDR2 SYDVKM. The length of the CDR3 is 14 residues. CDR3 nucleotide sequence: TGTGCCAGCAGTGGGGACAGGGGGCTCTATGGCTACACCTTC. Translating gives CASSGDRGLYGYTF.

This clone showed up just once. The gene calls are TRBV28 and TRBJ1-6, with 11 positions matching TRBD1. Per the germline V gene, CDR1 is MDHEN and CDR2 is SYDVKM. With V trimmed by 2 bases and J by 9 bases, 0 bases remained unmatched. The CDR3 is 14 amino acids. CDR3 protein: CASSLGTGGSPLHF. The CDR3 DNA reads TGTGCCAGCAGTTTAGGGACAGGGGGTTCACCCCTCCACTTT.

The chain is built from TRBV4-1 and TRBJ2-7, with D tentatively TRBD1 (6 bases). The CDR3 consists of 14 residues. V was shortened by 0 bases and J by 4 bases, with 10 bases between the two germline ends. The germline gives CDR1 MGHRA, CDR2 YSYEKL. The CDR3 sequence is CASSQDGQIYEQYF. CDR3 bases: TGCGCCAGCAGCCAAGACGGACAGATTTACGAGCAGTACTTC.

The V gene is TRBV18, the J gene TRBJ2-7; 7 bases fit TRBD2. The germline CDR1 and CDR2 sequences are KGHSH and LQKENI. The V and J ends lost 6 bases and 6 bases, in that order; junction bases with no gene match: 20. The CDR3 contains 17 residues. The CDR3 DNA follows: TGTGCCAGCTCCGGAACATTCTCTAGCGGAGCCTCTGTCGAGCAGTACTTC. Its translation: CASSGTFSSGASVEQYF.

The chain is built from TRBV7-2 and TRBJ2-7; D remains unclear. Trimming took 5 bases from V and 5 from J, leaving 10 bases between them. The germline V gene encodes CDR1 SGHTA and CDR2 FQGNSA. This CDR3 region has 12 residues. The CDR3 is CASSPLLHEQYF. The CDR3 DNA reads as TGTGCCAGCAGCCCCCTGCTACACGAGCAGTACTTC.

The rearrangement links TRBV7-9 to TRBJ1-1; TRBD1 agrees at 7 bases. Germline lookup yields CDR1 SEHNR and CDR2 FQNEAQ (reference sequence). Unmatched junction bases numbered 6, after V lost 6 bases and J lost 8 bases. This CDR3 is 12 amino acids long. Here the CDR3 DNA reads TGTGCCAGCAGATCCGACAGGGAGGAAGCTTTCTTT. Translated, it gives CASRSDREEAFF.

V usage is TRBV5-6 and J usage is TRBJ2-2, with 8 bases lining up with TRBD1. J lost 4 bases, V lost 3 bases, and 8 bases had no gene match. From germline, CDR1 is SGHDT and CDR2 YYEEEE. The CDR3 has 16 residues. CDR3 residues: CASSWQGQAGTGELFF. DNA of the CDR3: TGTGCCAGCAGCTGGCAGGGACAGGCGGGCACCGGGGAGCTGTTTTTT.